Below are 14 T cell receptor beta chains sequenced from a single sample in a study of T cells in Graves' hyperthyroidism and ophthalmopathy. Researchers took RNA transcripts and amplified the TCR beta CDR3 regions from them. Initially, a first-round RT-PCR of the TCR CDR3 employed the HTBI primer set. TCRdb re-called the multiplex PCR reads through MiXCR, storing one row per CDR3 protein. The sample records over 700,000 distinct CDR3 sequences, around a sixth being singletons. The sequencing sample was made of blood. The source of these receptors is a woman aged 45-65 years with Graves' hyperthyroidism that later progressed to Graves' ophthalmopathy.

In its sample, this clonotype was seen a few times. This chain links TRBV4-1 with TRBJ1-2, with TRBD1 matching 7 bases. V lost 4 bases and J lost 4; bases outside the gene matches: 6. CDR3 length: 14 residues. Germline CDR1 is MGHRA and CDR2 is YSYEKL. CDR3 sequence reads: CASSRGGGGYGYTF. The CDR3, as DNA: TGCGCCAGCAGCCGAGGGGGCGGCGGCTATGGCTACACCTTC.

This clonotype was seen ten or more times. The gene calls are TRBV2 and TRBJ1-6; D is perhaps TRBD1 (5 bases). CDR3 length equals 14 residues. Germline lookup yields CDR1 SNHLY and CDR2 FYNNEI. Trimming shortened V by 3 bases and J by 8 bases, and 11 bases separated the two germline ends. CDR3 amino acids: CASSDRVRDSPLHF. In DNA, the CDR3 is TGTGCCAGCAGTGACAGGGTTCGGGATTCACCCCTCCACTTT.

The sample holds a few counts of this clonotype. This chain uses TRBV19 with TRBJ2-1; TRBD2 agrees at 9 bases. CDR3 length: 17 amino acids. The junction had 8 bases not matched to a gene; V was cut back by 0 bases and J by 5 bases. CDR1 and CDR2 (germline): LNHDA, SQIVND (reference sequence). The DNA of the CDR3 is TGTGCCAGTAGTATAGAGTGGTTAGCGGGGGTCAACAATGAGCAGTTCTTC. It specifies CASSIEWLAGVNNEQFF.

This clonotype was counted a few times. The chain recombines TRBV28 with TRBJ1-5; D not certain. The germline V gene encodes CDR1 MDHEN and CDR2 SYDVKM. V lost 1 base to trimming and J lost 1 base, with 11 bases between them. The CDR3 loop spans 16 amino acids. For the CDR3, the DNA is TGTGCCAGCAGTTTATTCATTCCGGAGAGCAATCAGCCCCAGCATTTT. As protein: CASSLFIPESNQPQHF. The variable domain in full, completed from reference TRBV28 and TRBJ1-5, reads DVKVTQSSRYLVKRTGEKVFLECVQDMDHENMFWYRQDPGLGLRLIYFSYDVKMKEKGDIPEGYSVSREKKERFSLILESASTNQTSMYLCASSLFIPESNQPQHFGDGTRLSIL.

This clonotype was recorded at least ten times. The chain couples TRBV3-1 to TRBJ1-1; D gene uncertain. The CDR3 runs 13 residues. Trimming shortened V by 6 bases and J by 1 base, and 9 bases separated the two germline ends. The germline gives CDR1 LGHDT, CDR2 YNNKEL (reference sequence). The CDR3 loop reads CASSNFGNTEAFF. The CDR3 nucleotides are TGTGCCAGCAGTAACTTTGGGAACACTGAAGCTTTCTTT.

This chain links TRBV11-2 with TRBJ2-3; D is unresolved. The CDR3 sequence is 14 residues long. The V end lost 1 base, the J end lost 5 bases, and 10 bases lay between the germline ends. In germline, CDR1 is SGHAT, CDR2 FQNNGV. The CDR3 DNA follows: TGTGCCAGCAGCTTAGGCGGAGATGGAGATACGCAGTATTTT. Amino acid sequence: CASSLGGDGDTQYF.

This clonotype was counted at least ten times. The CDR3 reads CASSQGRRGYGYTF. CDR3 sequence (DNA): TGTGCCAGCAGCCAAGGCCGCAGGGGCTATGGCTACACCTTC. This sequence joins TRBV3-1 and TRBJ1-2, with D possibly TRBD1 on 6 matching bases. Looked up from germline, CDR1 is LGHDT and CDR2 is YNNKEL (reference sequence). This CDR3 contains 14 residues. V lost 1 base to trimming and J lost 4 bases, with 10 bases between them.

Ten or more counts support this clonotype. The chain has TRBV20-1 and TRBJ2-7; TRBD1 aligns across 8 bases. Germline trimming cut 3 bases from V and 2 bases from J; bases unmatched to any gene: 6. This CDR3 spans 14 amino acids. Germline loops: CDR1 DFQATT, CDR2 SNEGSKA (reference sequence). CDR3 nucleotides: TGCAGTGCTAGTGCCGGACAGGGAACCTACGAGCAGTACTTC. Translated, it gives CSASAGQGTYEQYF.

This clonotype was recorded a few times. The chain couples TRBV7-9 to TRBJ1-2; 11 bases are a match to TRBD1. V lost 5 bases, J lost 6 bases, and 11 bases stayed unmatched. The CDR3 loop spans 16 amino acids. The germline gives CDR1 SEHNR, CDR2 FQNEAQ (reference sequence). The DNA of the CDR3 is TGTGCCAGCAGCCCCTGGACAGGGGGCGCCGGTGATGGCTACACCTTC. It translates to CASSPWTGGAGDGYTF.

The chain uses TRBV20-1 and TRBJ2-2; no clear D gene. V lost 3 bases to trimming and J lost 4 bases, with 9 bases between them. The CDR3 is 13 amino acids. CDR1 is DFQATT, CDR2 SNEGSKA, per germline (reference sequence). As DNA, the CDR3 is TGCAGTGCTAGTTCGCAGACCACCGGGGAGCTGTTTTTT. Its protein is CSASSQTTGELFF.

This clonotype was recorded many times. The chain employs TRBV18 and TRBJ1-1; TRBD1 might be the D (5 bases). The CDR3 has 17 amino acids. Germline assignment: CDR1 KGHSH and CDR2 LQKENI. Trimming shortened V by 2 bases and J by 1 base, and 17 bases separated the two germline ends. CDR3 DNA sequence: TGTGCCAGCTCACCAATCGGACCGGGACGAACGAACACTGAAGCTTTCTTT. Its translation: CASSPIGPGRTNTEAFF.

This clonotype showed up many times. J is TRBJ2-6 and V is TRBV3-1; TRBD1 or TRBD2 may be the D gene (5 bases each). This CDR3 has 16 amino acids. CDR1 and CDR2 (germline): LGHDT, YNNKEL (reference sequence). The V and J ends lost 1 base and 2 bases respectively, with 9 bases between them. This CDR3 is CASSQGSGPGANVLTF. In nucleotides, the CDR3 is TGTGCCAGCAGCCAAGGATCGGGGCCTGGGGCCAACGTCCTGACTTTC.

The CDR3 loop is CASSYSGGDETQYF. DNA for the CDR3: TGTGCCAGCAGTTACAGCGGGGGGGATGAGACCCAGTACTTC. This rearrangement joins TRBV6-5 to TRBJ2-5, with 10 nucleotides matching TRBD2. The CDR3 consists of 14 residues. J gave up 5 bases and V 2 bases, and 2 bases lay outside the gene matches. Germline V gene sequence: CDR1 MNHEY, CDR2 SVGAGI.

The rearrangement links TRBV12-3 or TRBV12-4 to TRBJ1-2; the match to TRBD1 covers 8 bases. This CDR3 region has 16 residues. After removal of 5 bases from V and 0 bases from J, the junction contained 8 bases not matched to a gene. CDR3 sequence (DNA): TGTGCCAGCAGTCCGCGGACAGGGCCCACTAACTATGGCTACACCTTC. Its protein is CASSPRTGPTNYGYTF.